Included here is one T cell receptor beta chain sequence, with context. After removal of 5 bases from V and 5 bases from J, the junction contained 10 bases not matched to a gene. From germline, CDR1 is SGHVS and CDR2 FNYEAQ. The CDR3 is 18 amino acids. Authors' data handling: Amplification of reference gene primers provided the estimated nucleated cell counts. Sequenced by immunoSEQ multiplex PCR; TCRdb stores in-frame clones only, minus some. The D gene and trimming were derived from the DNA, and the V and J assignments and clone size from that table. This table has approximately 230,000 clones, 80% to 90% appearing once. This record comes from a study of blood T cell repertoires in COVID-19. Study-wide context: Material from acute and convalescent COVID-19 was sourced from the United States, Italy and Spain. PBMCs, B-cell-depleted T cells, or T cells provided the cDNA or gDNA that made up the material.

This chain links TRBV7-6 with TRBJ2-3; 16 positions match TRBD2. Sequences were obtained from peripheral blood. The source is a man aged 30 to 39 with active or convalescent COVID-19. The CDR3 coding sequence is TGTGCCAGCAGCCCGGGACTAGCGGGGGGGCCGTTGAGAGATACGCAGTATTTT. Translation gives CASSPGLAGGPLRDTQYF.